A selection of T cell receptor beta chains follows, all from one sample in a study of T-cell memory formation after mild COVID-19. TCRdb recomputed calls from the 5' RACE reads with MiXCR, one row per CDR3 protein. The table has 110,000 to 150,000 distinct CDR3 sequences, 13% to 15% seen once. What was sequenced was PBMCs or a T cell subset sorted from them (not recorded which). The receptors stem from an adult woman who had mild COVID-19 (a few samples of this study predate the infection). Cell type and time point are not known. The CDR3 runs from the conserved cysteine through the conserved F or W. Each record gives: V gene, J gene, CDR3 length, clone size, D gene, CDR3 protein, CDR3 DNA. A D gene is named only where the DNA matches it firmly. Clone sizes are given selectively: once, few, many, or a class where the clone is expanded.

TRBV6-2/TRBV6-3,TRBJ2-1,16,NA,NA,CASSYSGPAGYNEQFF,TGTGCCAGCAGTTACTCAGGCCCCGCGGGGTACAATGAGCAGTTCTTC
TRBV24-1,TRBJ2-7,15,NA,TRBD1,CATSRGAGGLYEQYF,TGTGCCACCAGTCGCGGGGCAGGGGGCCTGTACGAGCAGTACTTC
TRBV9,TRBJ2-1,15,few,NA,CASSRGGADYNEQFF,TGTGCCAGCAGCAGAGGGGGGGCCGACTACAATGAGCAGTTCTTC
TRBV2,TRBJ2-1,18,NA,TRBD2,CASSTGTSGGTMYNEQFF,TGTGCCAGCAGCACCGGGACTAGCGGGGGGACCATGTACAATGAGCAGTTCTTC
TRBV12-3/TRBV12-4,TRBJ2-5,13,NA,TRBD1,CASSKDRGETQYF,TGTGCCAGCAGTAAGGACAGGGGAGAGACCCAGTACTTC
TRBV15,TRBJ2-1,15,many,TRBD1,CATSRDPTGANEQFF,TGTGCCACCAGCAGAGATCCGACAGGGGCCAATGAGCAGTTCTTC
TRBV2,TRBJ2-4,16,many,NA,CASSEALGVGENIQYF,TGTGCCAGCAGTGAAGCCCTAGGGGTGGGGGAAAACATTCAGTACTTC
TRBV7-9,TRBJ1-4,14,few,NA,CASSPPASNEKLFF,TGTGCCAGCAGCCCCCCGGCAAGCAATGAAAAACTGTTTTTT
TRBV5-1,TRBJ2-1,14,NA,NA,CASSLEGPGWEQFF,TGCGCCAGCAGCTTGGAGGGTCCGGGATGGGAGCAGTTCTTC
TRBV7-6,TRBJ2-7,15,NA,TRBD2,CASSSTSGGASEQYF,TGTGCCAGCAGCTCGACTAGCGGGGGGGCCAGCGAGCAGTACTTC
TRBV25-1,TRBJ2-7,13,NA,TRBD1,CASSRDRDYEQYF,TGTGCCAGCAGCCGGGACAGGGACTACGAGCAGTACTTC
TRBV11-1,TRBJ2-7,14,few,TRBD2,CASSFGAGVNEQYF,TGTGCCAGCAGCTTCGGAGCGGGAGTGAACGAGCAGTACTTC
TRBV7-9,TRBJ2-7,13,NA,NA,CASSSPPGYEQYF,TGTGCCAGCAGCTCCCCCCCGGGCTACGAGCAGTACTTC
TRBV9,TRBJ2-3,17,few,NA,CASSVHRDGSSTDTQYF,TGTGCCAGCAGCGTCCACCGGGACGGCTCTAGCACAGATACGCAGTATTTT
TRBV12-2,TRBJ1-1,21,NA,NA,CASRLSYFGDRLKLMNTEAFF,TGTGCAAGTCGCTTGTCGTACTTTGGGGACAGGCTGAAACTGATGAACACTGAAGCTTTCTTT
TRBV5-1,TRBJ2-1,12,NA,NA,CASSLAVKEQFF,TGCGCCAGCAGCTTGGCCGTGAAAGAGCAGTTCTTC
TRBV12-3/TRBV12-4,TRBJ2-4,14,NA,NA,CASSPGGAKNIQYF,TGTGCCAGCAGCCCCGGGGGAGCCAAAAACATTCAGTACTTC
TRBV25-1,TRBJ2-1,18,NA,NA,CASSESGRSRAMYNEQFF,TGTGCCAGCAGTGAATCGGGCCGAAGCAGGGCTATGTACAATGAGCAGTTCTTC
TRBV4-2,TRBJ2-7,12,many,NA,CASSQDGHEQYF,TGTGCCAGCAGCCAAGATGGGCACGAGCAGTACTTC
TRBV19,TRBJ2-1,14,once,NA,CASQFQGSYNEQFF,TGTGCCAGTCAATTCCAGGGCTCCTACAATGAGCAGTTCTTC
TRBV2,TRBJ1-2,13,few,NA,CASILLANYGYTF,TGTGCCAGCATTTTGTTGGCTAACTATGGCTACACCTTC
TRBV4-1,TRBJ1-6,15,few,NA,CASSPSSVDNSPLHF,TGCGCCAGCAGCCCCTCGAGCGTAGATAATTCACCCCTCCACTTT
TRBV12-3/TRBV12-4,TRBJ2-2,12,NA,NA,CATGRDTGELFF,TGTGCCACCGGTCGGGACACCGGGGAGCTGTTTTTT
TRBV23-1,TRBJ2-2,19,NA,TRBD1,CASSALRDREMPNTGELFF,TGCGCCAGCAGCGCACTCCGGGACAGGGAAATGCCGAACACCGGGGAGCTGTTTTTT
TRBV24-1,TRBJ1-2,11,NA,NA,CATSDAAGYTF,TGTGCCACCAGTGATGCGGCTGGCTACACCTTC
TRBV9,TRBJ2-1,14,many,NA,CASSSGLGLDEQFF,TGTGCCAGCAGCTCAGGACTGGGTTTGGATGAGCAGTTCTTC
TRBV24-1,TRBJ2-3,13,NA,NA,CATSDWGTDTQYF,TGTGCCACCAGTGATTGGGGGACAGATACGCAGTATTTT
TRBV4-3,TRBJ1-1,15,few,NA,CASSQDGHLNTEAFF,TGCGCCAGCAGCCAAGACGGACATCTGAACACTGAAGCTTTCTTT
TRBV10-3,TRBJ2-7,13,NA,NA,CAISPPSRYEQYF,TGTGCCATCAGTCCCCCTTCGAGATACGAGCAGTACTTC